This T cell receptor beta chain was sequenced during a study of blood T cells in healthy people across ages. Whole-study results and caveats: It was not possible, with unsorted PBMCs, to conclusively compare naive and antigen-experienced cells. Both naive CD4+ cell counts and diversity were greater in long-lived donors than in aged donors.

For the second PCR, which ran for about 6 to 11 cycles, a sample-barcoded 5' primer and a J-beta primer mix were used. TCRdb reprocessed the 5' RACE reads with MiXCR, giving one entry per CDR3 protein. The sample lists hundreds of thousands of distinct CDR3 sequences; about 52% were seen once. The CDR3 has 15 amino acids. Germline V lookup: CDR1 MNHEY, CDR2 SMNVEV (reference sequence). Losses at the gene ends were 10 bases for V and 4 bases for J; bases not matched to a gene: 7. This clonotype was picked up a small number of times. Its specificity is unknown. The study recruited healthy Caucasian donors from Russia who were aged about 6 to 90. Each sample had at least 6 million PBMCs isolated.

Sequencing input: blood. This TCR came from an older woman in good health. The chain uses TRBV27 and TRBJ2-1, with TRBD2 matching 13 bases. DNA for the CDR3: TGTGCCACCCGGAGACTAGCGGGAGGATACAATGAGCAGTTCTTC. Its protein product is CATRRLAGGYNEQFF.